A single sample is the source of the 4 T cell receptor beta chains below, sequenced in a study of early T cells in non-severe SARS-CoV-2 infection (dated by TCRdb to the early 2020s). Library preparation employed 5' RACE. Sequencing was performed on a NextSeq 500. TCRdb passed the public sequencing reads through fastp at Q25 and MiXCR, retaining productive beta sequences. Every distinct CDR3 protein forms one entry, paired with its most common genes and DNA. The sample records over 30,000 distinct CDR3 sequences, approximately 6% of which are singletons. The leading ten clones occupy about 5.3% of the sample. Sequencing was carried out using whole blood. Source of these receptors: an adult who was a healthcare worker with PCR-confirmed SARS-CoV-2 infection or an uninfected control (not recorded which).

This clonotype was counted many times. V is TRBV20-1 and J is TRBJ2-7, with 12 bases that match TRBD1. The CDR3 has 14 amino acids. V was pared by 1 base and J by 5 bases, with 3 bases of the junction left unmatched. Germline V gene lookup returns CDR1 DFQATT and CDR2 SNEGSKA (reference sequence). The CDR3 loop reads CSARGGQGAHEQYF. The CDR3 bases are TGCAGTGCTAGAGGGGGACAGGGGGCACACGAGCAGTACTTC.

The chain carries TRBV5-1 and TRBJ2-1; tentative D call: TRBD2 (5 bases). Trimming stripped 2 bases from V and 2 bases from J, with 11 bases between. This CDR3 spans 15 amino acids. Germline lookup yields CDR1 SGHRS and CDR2 YFSETQ. The CDR3 is CASSFVGEPYNEQFF. DNA for the CDR3: TGCGCCAGCAGCTTTGTGGGAGAACCCTACAATGAGCAGTTCTTC.

This clonotype was found many times. This sequence joins TRBV3-1 and TRBJ1-1; TRBD1 matches 10 bases. Germline CDR1 and CDR2: LGHDT and YNNKEL (reference sequence). The CDR3 extends over 15 amino acids. V lost 0 bases to trimming and J lost 11 bases; unmatched junction nucleotides: 9. CDR3 protein: CASSQDRTGGEEAFF. In nucleotides, the CDR3 is TGTGCCAGCAGCCAAGACCGGACAGGGGGAGAGGAGGCTTTCTTT.

The V and J genes are TRBV5-5 and TRBJ2-1; D possibly matches TRBD1 or TRBD2 (5 bases each). The germline V gene has CDR1 SGHKS and CDR2 YYEKEE (reference sequence). V lost 2 bases to trimming and J lost 3 bases, with 9 bases between them. This CDR3 is 14 amino acids long. In DNA form, the CDR3 reads TGTGCCAGCAGCTTTGGGACCAACTACAATGAGCAGTTCTTC. Translating gives CASSFGTNYNEQFF.